One and the same sample provided the 28 T cell receptor beta chains below, sequenced in a study of blood T cell repertoires in COVID-19. Method: immunoSEQ multiplex PCR; TCRdb's copy keeps in-frame clones and lacks some. The sample shows some 220,000 clones, approximately 86% of them seen only once. Material: peripheral blood. The source of these receptors is a woman aged 25 to 39 with COVID-19, enrolled during active disease.

The V gene is TRBV6-1, the J gene TRBJ2-3; 7 bases map to TRBD1. The CDR3 spans 16 residues. The V gene's germline CDR1 is MNHNS and CDR2 SASEGT. The trim removed 4 bases at V and 2 bases at J, leaving 9 bases unmatched. The CDR3 reads CASSASTGSPTDTQYF. CDR3 DNA: TGTGCCAGCAGTGCCTCGACAGGGTCCCCCACAGATACGCAGTATTTT.

The rearrangement uses TRBV4-3 and TRBJ2-7, with 7 bases identical to TRBD1. Germline CDR1 and CDR2: LGHNA and YSLEER. CDR3 length: 15 amino acids. The ends lost 0 bases at V and 5 bases at J; junction bases unmatched: 7. The CDR3 DNA is TGCGCCAGCAGCCAAGAGGGGACAGTTGTCGACGAGCAGTACTTC. As protein: CASSQEGTVVDEQYF.

The V call is TRBV28, the J call TRBJ2-7; 11 bases align to TRBD2. Germline CDR1 MDHEN, CDR2 SYDVKM. The CDR3 contains 16 residues. Trimming removed 6 bases from V and 3 bases from J; junction bases left unmatched: 10. CDR3 residues: CASSPNGTSGFYEQYF. The CDR3 bases are TGTGCCAGCAGCCCGAACGGGACTAGCGGTTTCTACGAGCAGTACTTC. The whole variable domain, remainder taken from reference TRBV28 and TRBJ2-7, is DVKVTQSSRYLVKRTGEKVFLECVQDMDHENMFWYRQDPGLGLRLIYFSYDVKMKEKGDIPEGYSVSREKKERFSLILESASTNQTSMYLCASSPNGTSGFYEQYFGPGTRLTVT.

CDR3 loop: CASSPGGQSGELFF. The CDR3 DNA sequence: TGTGCCAGCAGCCCGGGCGGGCAATCCGGGGAGCTGTTTTTT. The rearrangement joins TRBV5-5 to TRBJ2-2, with a weak D call TRBD2 (5 bases). The germline CDR1 and CDR2 sequences are SGHKS and YYEKEE (reference sequence). Trimming shortened V by 4 bases and J by 6 bases, and 13 bases separated the two germline ends. There are 14 residues in the CDR3. Combining the CDR3 with reference TRBV5-5 and TRBJ2-2 gives the whole variable domain DAGVTQSPTHLIKTRGQQVTLRCSPISGHKSVSWYQQVLGQGPQFIFQYYEKEERGRGNFPDRFSARQFPNYSSELNVNALLLGDSALYLCASSPGGQSGELFFGEGSRLTVL.

Concerning this clone itself: Other nucleotide sequences in the sample specify the same CDR3. The chain has TRBV14 and TRBJ1-2, with 9 bases matching TRBD1. The CDR3 has 13 amino acids. Germline CDR1 SGHDN, CDR2 FVKESK. Trimming removed 3 bases from V and 5 bases from J; junction bases left unmatched: 1. This CDR3 reads CASSQGQGYGYTF. The CDR3 DNA is TGTGCCAGCAGCCAGGGACAGGGATATGGCTACACCTTC.

The CDR3 reads CASSHDRVGGYEQYF. The CDR3 DNA is TGCGCCAGCAGCCACGACAGGGTAGGGGGCTACGAGCAGTACTTC. This chain uses TRBV4-3 with TRBJ2-7; 7 nucleotides match TRBD1. The CDR3 runs to 15 residues. J was trimmed by 3 bases and V by 3 bases; bases with no gene match: 8. Germline loops: CDR1 LGHNA, CDR2 YSLEER.

V is TRBV7-9 and J is TRBJ2-5; the D gene is possibly TRBD1 (6 bases). Between the trimmed V and J ends, which lost 1 base and 7 bases, there was a span of 7 bases. Germline-derived CDR1 and CDR2 are SEHNR and FQNEAQ (reference sequence). The CDR3 contains 12 residues. The CDR3 sequence is CASSLGGPTQYF. CDR3 in DNA: TGTGCCAGCAGCTTAGGGGGGCCGACCCAGTACTTC.

The rearrangement uses TRBV9 and TRBJ2-5; D is possibly TRBD2 (5 bases). The CDR3 is made up of 15 amino acids. Deletions cut 6 bases from V and 2 bases from J, with 17 bases between. Germline V lookup: CDR1 SGDLS, CDR2 YYNGEE. CDR3 DNA sequence: TGTGCCAGCACCCACGGGCTAGCACAACAAGAGACCCAGTACTTC. Its protein product is CASTHGLAQQETQYF.

The J gene is TRBJ2-7, the V gene TRBV27, with 8 bases lining up with TRBD2. V lost 5 bases to trimming and J lost 6 bases; unmatched junction nucleotides: 12. The V gene's germline CDR1 is MNHEY and CDR2 SMNVEV (reference sequence). This CDR3 has 15 residues. The CDR3 DNA is TGTGCCAGCAGTCTCCCGGCTAGCGGGTTTGGCGAGCAGTACTTC. Residues: CASSLPASGFGEQYF.

This chain uses TRBV5-8 with TRBJ1-6; a weak D match, TRBD1 (6 bases). The V end lost 0 bases, the J end lost 7 bases, and 11 bases lay between the germline ends. The CDR3 spans 15 residues. The germline gives CDR1 SGHTS, CDR2 YDEGEE. CDR3 loop: CASSLVARGNSPLHF. The CDR3 DNA reads as TGTGCCAGCAGCTTGGTCGCTAGGGGGAATTCACCCCTCCACTTT.

V gene TRBV3-1 (or the pseudogene TRBV3-2) combines with J gene TRBJ2-7; a weak D match, TRBD2 (7 bases). This CDR3 is 14 amino acids long. The V gene lost 1 base and the J gene lost 5 bases, with 12 bases spanning the gap. Germline CDR1 and CDR2: LGHDT and YNNKEL (reference sequence). The CDR3 sequence is CASSQGGGADEQYF. CDR3 sequence (DNA): TGTGCCAGCAGCCAAGGAGGGGGGGCTGACGAGCAGTACTTC.

This clone was recorded once. The V and J genes are TRBV25-1 and TRBJ2-7; TRBD2 is a possible D gene (5 bases). The CDR3 contains 14 residues. Looked up from germline, CDR1 is MGHDK and CDR2 is SYGVNS. Trimming pared 8 bases from V and 7 bases from J, leaving 21 bases between. CDR3 loop: CASGGPMEVGEQYF. CDR3 coding DNA: TGTGCCAGCGGAGGCCCCATGGAAGTGGGGGAGCAGTACTTC.

This chain joins TRBV5-4 and TRBJ2-1; 9 nucleotides match TRBD2. There are 15 residues in the CDR3. V was clipped by 1 base and J by 5 bases; unmatched bases: 4. Germline-derived CDR1 and CDR2 are SGHNT and YYREEE (reference sequence). CDR3 region: CASSLWREGNNEQFF. The CDR3 bases are TGTGCCAGCAGCTTGTGGCGGGAGGGCAACAATGAGCAGTTCTTC.

This chain joins TRBV15 and TRBJ2-5; weak D call: TRBD2 (5 bases). Trimming removed 0 bases at V and 4 bases at J, with 12 bases between. CDR1 and CDR2 (germline): LNHNV, YYDKDF (reference sequence). This CDR3 contains 15 residues. CDR3 coding DNA: TGTGCCACCAGCAGAGATGCCGGGGAGATAGAGACCCAGTACTTC. It encodes CATSRDAGEIETQYF.

This clone was recorded many times. The chain joins TRBV3-1 (or the pseudogene TRBV3-2) to TRBJ1-1, with 9 bases that match TRBD1. The CDR3 is made up of 15 amino acids. Per germline, CDR1 LGHDT and CDR2 YNNKEL (reference sequence). V was clipped by 4 bases and J by 5 bases; unmatched bases: 8. Here the CDR3 DNA reads TGTGCCAGCAGCCTAAGAGTGACAGGGGGAACTGAAGCTTTCTTT. Its translation: CASSLRVTGGTEAFF.

The V gene is TRBV3-1 (or the pseudogene TRBV3-2), the J gene TRBJ2-1; weak D call: TRBD1 (6 bases). The CDR3 length is 16 residues. Germline V gene sequence: CDR1 LGHDT, CDR2 YNNKEL (reference sequence). V was clipped by 0 bases and J by 3 bases, with 12 bases between them. The chain's CDR3 is CASSQDGTPLYNEQFF. The DNA of the CDR3 is TGTGCCAGCAGCCAAGATGGGACACCTCTCTACAATGAGCAGTTCTTC.

This rearrangement joins TRBV7-9 to TRBJ1-2; D is uncertain. Germline-derived CDR1 and CDR2 are SEHNR and FQNEAQ (reference sequence). The CDR3 is made up of 11 amino acids. V shed 3 bases and J shed 5 bases, with 4 bases lying between them. The CDR3 DNA follows: TGTGCCAGCAGCTTTGAGTATGGCTACACCTTC. This codes for CASSFEYGYTF.

The chain has TRBV3-1 (or the pseudogene TRBV3-2) and TRBJ2-1; 8 positions agree with TRBD2. CDR1 LGHDT and CDR2 YNNKEL come from the germline V gene (reference sequence). This CDR3 contains 16 residues. The trim removed 1 base at V and 5 bases at J, leaving 7 bases unmatched. The CDR3 protein is CASSQGLSGVHNEQFF. CDR3 in DNA: TGTGCCAGCAGCCAAGGACTTAGCGGGGTTCACAATGAGCAGTTCTTC.

A few counts support this clone. This chain joins TRBV4-3 and TRBJ2-7, with D tentatively TRBD1 (6 bases). This CDR3 has 13 amino acids. V lost 0 bases and J 5 bases, leaving 8 bases between the germline ends. Germline assignment: CDR1 LGHNA and CDR2 YSLEER. The CDR3 bases are TGCGCCAGCAGCCAAGAGGGACACAACGAGCAGTACTTC. This encodes CASSQEGHNEQYF.

The V gene is TRBV27, the J gene TRBJ2-1, with D maybe TRBD1 (5 bases). Germline CDR1 and CDR2: MNHEY and SMNVEV (reference sequence). CDR3 size: 11 residues. Trimming removed 8 bases from V and 10 bases from J, with 12 bases in between. The CDR3 DNA sequence: TGTGCCAGCGGGATCCGACAGGAGCAGTTCTTC. This translates into CASGIRQEQFF.

The V call is TRBV19, the J call TRBJ2-1; D ambiguous. Germline CDR1 and CDR2: LNHDA and SQIVND (reference sequence). V was clipped by 3 bases and J by 0 bases, with 9 bases between them. CDR3 length: 15 residues. CDR3 DNA sequence: TGTGCCAGTAGTATTAGTCGAAGCTCCTACAATGAGCAGTTCTTC. Translating it yields CASSISRSSYNEQFF. Full variable domain (remainder filled in from reference TRBV19 and TRBJ2-1): DGGITQSPKYLFRKEGQNVTLSCEQNLNHDAMYWYRQDPGQGLRLIYYSQIVNDFQKGDIAEGYSVSREKKESFPLTVTSAQKNPTAFYLCASSISRSSYNEQFFGPGTRLTVL.

This clone was observed a few times. V usage is TRBV10-3 and J usage is TRBJ1-5; 7 nucleotides line up with TRBD1. The CDR3 has 14 amino acids. CDR1 ENHRY and CDR2 SYGVKD come from the germline V gene. V gave up 2 bases and J gave up 4 bases; unmatched junction bases: 2. CDR3 in amino acids: CAISEIQGNQPQHF. The CDR3 nucleotides are TGTGCCATCAGTGAGATACAGGGGAATCAGCCCCAGCATTTT.

The rearrangement uses TRBV7-9 and TRBJ2-7, with D uncertain. Germline CDR1 and CDR2: SEHNR and FQNEAQ (reference sequence). The CDR3 covers 13 residues. V lost 5 bases to trimming and J lost 2 bases, with 10 bases between them. CDR3 sequence: CASSQTETYEQYF. For the CDR3, the DNA is TGTGCCAGCAGCCAAACAGAAACCTACGAGCAGTACTTC.

The genes are TRBV7-2 and TRBJ2-2, with TRBD1 matching 10 bases. The CDR3 has 17 residues. Trimming removed 2 bases from V and 3 bases from J; junction bases left unmatched: 6. CDR1 is SGHTA and CDR2 is FQGNSA in the germline V gene. This chain's CDR3 is CASSLIGTGAYTGELFF. DNA of the CDR3: TGTGCCAGCAGCTTAATCGGGACAGGGGCGTACACCGGGGAGCTGTTTTTT.

This chain links TRBV28 with TRBJ1-2; no clear D gene. The V and J ends lost 1 base and 6 bases respectively, with 9 bases between them. Germline V gene sequence: CDR1 MDHEN, CDR2 SYDVKM. This CDR3 has 13 amino acids. The chain's CDR3 is CASSLFVRHGYTF. The CDR3 nucleotides read TGTGCCAGCAGTTTATTCGTCCGTCATGGCTACACCTTC.

V usage is TRBV5-1 and J usage is TRBJ2-2; 8 bases fit TRBD2. Germline V gives CDR1 SGHRS, CDR2 YFSETQ. This CDR3 is 18 amino acids long. Trimming at V came to 0 bases and at J to 2 bases, leaving 9 bases not matched to a gene. CDR3 residues: CASSLAGPAGGNTGELFF. The CDR3 DNA follows: TGCGCCAGCAGCTTGGCGGGTCCGGCGGGAGGTAACACCGGGGAGCTGTTTTTT.

The chain has TRBV6-5 and TRBJ2-1; 7 nucleotides agree with TRBD2. With 1 base clipped from V and 2 bases from J, the junction kept 5 bases outside the gene matches. This CDR3 is 16 amino acids long. Germline loops: CDR1 MNHEY, CDR2 SVGAGI. The CDR3, as DNA: TGTGCCAGCAGTTACTATGGCGGGGGAACCTACAATGAGCAGTTCTTC. It specifies CASSYYGGGTYNEQFF.

The chain joins TRBV7-2 to TRBJ2-3; D remains ambiguous. CDR1 and CDR2 (germline): SGHTA, FQGNSA. V gave up 5 bases and J gave up 4 bases, with 16 bases separating them. The CDR3 has 15 residues. The CDR3 here is CASSEWRPDSDTQYF. The CDR3 DNA follows: TGTGCCAGCAGCGAATGGCGGCCAGACTCAGATACGCAGTATTTT.